The clone carrying this TCR beta chain was counted a few times. TCRdb's copy holds only in-frame clones and misses some; the assay was immunoSEQ multiplex PCR. The data show 100,000 to 150,000 clones, approximately 90% seen once. This record comes from a study of control samples from healthy donors and cancer patients. CDR1 MNHNS and CDR2 SASEGT come from the germline V gene. The CDR3 length is 14 residues. J was trimmed by 9 bases and V by 5 bases; bases with no gene match: 6. This rearrangement joins TRBV6-1 to TRBJ1-6, with TRBD1 identical over 8 bases. The specimen sequenced was blood. The sequence derives from a young man in good health. The CDR3 region is CASSSTGVASPLHF. The CDR3 DNA reads as TGTGCCAGCAGTTCGACAGGGGTCGCTTCACCCCTCCACTTT.